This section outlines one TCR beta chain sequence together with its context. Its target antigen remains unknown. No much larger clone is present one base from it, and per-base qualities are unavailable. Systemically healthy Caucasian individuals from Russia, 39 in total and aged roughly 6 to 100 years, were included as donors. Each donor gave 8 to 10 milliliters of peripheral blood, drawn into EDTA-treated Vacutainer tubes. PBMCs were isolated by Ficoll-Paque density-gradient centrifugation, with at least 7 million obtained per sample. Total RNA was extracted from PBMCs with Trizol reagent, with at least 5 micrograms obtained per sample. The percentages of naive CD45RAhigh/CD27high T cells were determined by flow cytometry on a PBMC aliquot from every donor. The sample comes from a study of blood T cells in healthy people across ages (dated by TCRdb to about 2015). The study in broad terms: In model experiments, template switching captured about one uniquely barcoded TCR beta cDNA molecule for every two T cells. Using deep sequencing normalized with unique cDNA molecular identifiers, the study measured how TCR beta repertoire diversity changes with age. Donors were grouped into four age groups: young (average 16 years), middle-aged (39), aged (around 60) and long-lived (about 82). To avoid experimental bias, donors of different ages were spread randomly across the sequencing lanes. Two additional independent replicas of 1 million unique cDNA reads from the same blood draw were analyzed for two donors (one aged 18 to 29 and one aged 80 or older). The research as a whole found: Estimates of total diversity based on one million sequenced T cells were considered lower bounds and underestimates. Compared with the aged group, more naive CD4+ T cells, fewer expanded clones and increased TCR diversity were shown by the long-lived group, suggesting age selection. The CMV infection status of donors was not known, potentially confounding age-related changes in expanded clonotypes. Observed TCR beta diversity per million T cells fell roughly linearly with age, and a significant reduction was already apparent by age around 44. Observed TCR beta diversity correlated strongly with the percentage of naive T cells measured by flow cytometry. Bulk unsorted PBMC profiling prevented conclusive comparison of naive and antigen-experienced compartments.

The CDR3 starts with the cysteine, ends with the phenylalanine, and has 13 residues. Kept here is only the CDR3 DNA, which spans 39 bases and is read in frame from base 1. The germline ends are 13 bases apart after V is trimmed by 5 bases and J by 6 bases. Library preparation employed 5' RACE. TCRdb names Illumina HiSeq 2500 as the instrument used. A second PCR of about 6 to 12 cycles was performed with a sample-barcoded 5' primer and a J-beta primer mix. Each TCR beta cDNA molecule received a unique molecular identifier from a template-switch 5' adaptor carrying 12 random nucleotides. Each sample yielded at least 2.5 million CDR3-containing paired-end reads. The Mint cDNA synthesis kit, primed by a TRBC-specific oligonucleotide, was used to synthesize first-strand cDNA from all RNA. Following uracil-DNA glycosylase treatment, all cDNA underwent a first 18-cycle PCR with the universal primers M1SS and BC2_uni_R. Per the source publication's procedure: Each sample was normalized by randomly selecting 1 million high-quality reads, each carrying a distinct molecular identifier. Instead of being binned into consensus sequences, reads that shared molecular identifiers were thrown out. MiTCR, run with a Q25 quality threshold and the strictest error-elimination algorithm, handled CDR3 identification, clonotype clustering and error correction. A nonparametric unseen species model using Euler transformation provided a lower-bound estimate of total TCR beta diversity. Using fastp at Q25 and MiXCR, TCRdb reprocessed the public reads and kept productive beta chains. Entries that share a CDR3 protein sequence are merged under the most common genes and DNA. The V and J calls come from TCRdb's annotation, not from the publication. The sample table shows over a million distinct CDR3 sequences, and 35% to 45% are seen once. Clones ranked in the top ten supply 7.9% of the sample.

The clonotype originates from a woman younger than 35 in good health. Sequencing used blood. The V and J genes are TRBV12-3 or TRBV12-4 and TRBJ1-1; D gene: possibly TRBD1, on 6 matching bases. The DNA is TGTGCCAGCAGTAGGGCAGGGGACCCTGAAGCTTTCTTT. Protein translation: CASSRAGDPEAFF.